What follows are 21 T cell receptor beta chains derived from one specimen sequenced in a study of blood T cell repertoires in COVID-19. The method was immunoSEQ multiplex PCR; TCRdb's version includes in-frame clones alone and lacks a portion of them. In the table there are about 82,000 clones, 75% to 90% of which are singletons. The sequencing input was PBMCs or T cells enriched from blood (not recorded which). The receptors come from a woman in her fifties or sixties with acute COVID-19.

The chain has TRBV5-4 and TRBJ1-1; D remains ambiguous. Trimming took 4 bases from V and 0 from J, leaving 13 bases between them. Per germline, CDR1 SGHNT and CDR2 YYREEE (reference sequence). The CDR3 sequence is 15 residues long. Here the CDR3 reads CASSVPGEMNTEAFF. In nucleotides, the CDR3 is TGTGCCAGCAGCGTCCCTGGGGAGATGAACACTGAAGCTTTCTTT.

This chain links TRBV12-2 with TRBJ1-2. TRBV12-2 is an annotated pseudogene. The CDR3 runs to 14 residues. CDR3 region: CASRFWIGRYGYTF. In DNA form, the CDR3 reads TGTGCAAGTCGCTTTTGGATAGGGAGATATGGCTACACCTTC.

CDR3 nucleotides: TGTGCCACCCCAGGGAACACCGGGGAGCTGTTTTTT. Translated: CATPGNTGELFF. This sequence joins TRBV7-9 and TRBJ2-2; D not resolved. CDR1 is SEHNR, CDR2 FQNEAQ, per germline (reference sequence). The V end was cut by 10 bases, the J end by 1 base, with 7 bases between. The CDR3 consists of 12 residues.

The chain recombines TRBV6-5 with TRBJ1-2; no reliable D call. V lost 7 bases to trimming and J lost 8 bases, with 20 bases between them. This CDR3 has 14 residues. Germline CDR1 reads MNHEY; CDR2 reads SVGAGI. CDR3 region: CASISKAWENGYTF. The CDR3 DNA reads TGTGCCAGCATTAGTAAGGCGTGGGAGAACGGCTACACCTTC.

The chain uses TRBV27 and TRBJ2-5; 10 nucleotides match TRBD2. The length of the CDR3 is 16 residues. Germline V gene lookup returns CDR1 MNHEY and CDR2 SMNVEV (reference sequence). V shed 3 bases, J shed 2 bases, and the junction held 6 bases outside the gene matches. The DNA for the CDR3 is TGTGCCAGCAGTTTTTTAGCGGGAGGTCGACAAGAGACCCAGTACTTC. It yields the protein CASSFLAGGRQETQYF.

The V and J genes are TRBV27 and TRBJ2-1; 12 bases are a match to TRBD2. Looked up from germline, CDR1 is MNHEY and CDR2 is SMNVEV (reference sequence). The length of the CDR3 is 19 residues. The V and J ends lost 5 bases and 3 bases, in that order; junction bases with no gene match: 14. Here the CDR3 DNA reads TGTGCCAGCAGTCCCCCCGACAGGGGACTAGCGGGTCGCTACAATGAGCAGTTCTTC. Encoded protein: CASSPPDRGLAGRYNEQFF.

The count of this clone is one. The V and J genes are TRBV14 and TRBJ2-5, with D possibly matching TRBD1 (5 bases). The CDR3 totals 15 residues. The V and J ends lost 2 bases and 0 bases respectively, with 10 bases between them. The germline gives CDR1 SGHDN, CDR2 FVKESK. In DNA, the CDR3 is TGTGCCAGCAGCCAAACTGGACATTACCAAGAGACCCAGTACTTC. Translation gives CASSQTGHYQETQYF.

V is TRBV7-9 and J is TRBJ1-2; 8 bases fit TRBD1. The CDR3 totals 13 residues. The germline CDR1 and CDR2 sequences are SEHNR and FQNEAQ (reference sequence). V was clipped by 9 bases and J by 5 bases; unmatched bases: 8. CDR3: CASTGGTTYGYTF. The CDR3 DNA reads TGTGCCAGTACAGGGGGGACCACATATGGCTACACCTTC.

V and J are TRBV11-2 and TRBJ2-3, with TRBD1 identical over 7 bases. Germline assignment: CDR1 SGHAT and CDR2 FQNNGV. The length of the CDR3 is 14 residues. Germline trimming cut 6 bases from V and 1 base from J; bases unmatched to any gene: 4. For the CDR3, the DNA is TGTGCCAGCAGTCGACAGGGAGGCACAGATACGCAGTATTTT. Amino acid sequence: CASSRQGGTDTQYF.

This sequence joins TRBV6-5 and TRBJ1-4; TRBD1 matches 8 bases. The junction had 9 bases not matched to a gene; V was cut back by 5 bases and J by 7 bases. CDR1 and CDR2 (germline): MNHEY, SVGAGI. This CDR3 has 15 residues. This chain's CDR3 is CASSKQGVVGEKLFF. The CDR3 DNA sequence: TGTGCCAGCAGTAAACAGGGGGTCGTGGGTGAAAAACTGTTTTTT.

The genes are TRBV11-3 and TRBJ2-2, with D maybe TRBD1 (5 bases). The V end was cut by 3 bases, the J end by 0 bases, with 14 bases between. Germline V gives CDR1 SGHNT, CDR2 YENEEA. CDR3 length: 17 residues. CDR3: CASSFPPTAANTGELFF. The CDR3 DNA reads TGTGCCAGCAGCTTCCCTCCGACAGCCGCGAACACCGGGGAGCTGTTTTTT.

The chain is built from TRBV6-5 and TRBJ1-3; D is perhaps TRBD1 (5 bases). The germline V gene encodes CDR1 MNHEY and CDR2 SVGAGI. The V and J ends lost 5 bases and 4 bases respectively, with 15 bases between them. CDR3 length equals 15 residues. The CDR3 nucleotides read TGTGCCAGCAGTAGCCTCGGGGGATCAGGAAACACCATATATTTT. This codes for CASSSLGGSGNTIYF.

The chain has TRBV6-5 and TRBJ1-1, with unresolved D. V dropped 0 bases and J dropped 6 bases, with 14 bases sitting between them. In germline, CDR1 is MNHEY, CDR2 SVGAGI. CDR3 size: 15 residues. CDR3 in amino acids: CASSYSGTLGAEAFF. In DNA form, the CDR3 reads TGTGCCAGCAGTTACTCAGGCACCCTGGGCGCTGAAGCTTTCTTT.

The V and J genes are TRBV7-2 and TRBJ1-1, with 9 bases aligning to TRBD1. CDR1 and CDR2 from the germline V gene are SGHTA and FQGNSA. V shed 5 bases and J 1 base; nucleotides not matched to a gene: 5. This CDR3 comprises 15 residues. In DNA, the CDR3 is TGTGCCAGCAGCCCGCACAGGGGGCGGAACACTGAAGCTTTCTTT. Translation: CASSPHRGRNTEAFF. The full variable domain, in which reference TRBV7-2 and TRBJ1-1 provide the parts outside the CDR3, is GAGVSQSPSNKVTEKGKDVELRCDPISGHTALYWYRQSLGQGLEFLIYFQGNSAPDKSGLPSDRFSAERTGGSVSTLTIQRTQQEDSAVYLCASSPHRGRNTEAFFGQGTRLTVV.

The V and J genes are TRBV19 and TRBJ1-4; no definite D call. The germline V and J ends were trimmed by 7 bases and 6 bases, with 12 bases remaining between them. CDR1 and CDR2 (germline): LNHDA, SQIVND (reference sequence). CDR3 length: 13 amino acids. In nucleotides, the CDR3 is TGTGCCAGTAAAAATGAGAGATATGAAAAACTGTTTTTT. It yields the protein CASKNERYEKLFF.

The chain carries TRBV9 and TRBJ1-3; D is perhaps TRBD1 (5 bases). Germline V CDR1 and CDR2: SGDLS, YYNGEE. The CDR3 length is 14 residues. Trimming stripped 3 bases from V and 0 bases from J, with 7 bases between. This CDR3 reads CASSGQRSGNTIYF. The CDR3 coding sequence is TGTGCCAGCAGCGGACAGCGCTCTGGAAACACCATATATTTT.

Here the CDR3 reads CASSSYDRTYEQYF. The CDR3 DNA reads TGTGCCAGTAGTAGTTACGACAGAACCTACGAGCAGTACTTC. The chain joins TRBV19 to TRBJ2-7, with D possibly matching TRBD1 (5 bases). The CDR3 is made up of 14 amino acids. The V end was cut by 4 bases, the J end by 2 bases, with 12 bases between. Germline V gene sequence: CDR1 LNHDA, CDR2 SQIVND (reference sequence).

This rearrangement joins TRBV5-8 to TRBJ1-3, with TRBD1 matching 7 bases. Germline V lookup: CDR1 SGHTS, CDR2 YDEGEE. CDR3 length equals 14 residues. The V gene end was trimmed by 4 bases and the J gene end by 2 bases; junction bases not matched to a gene: 3. The CDR3: CASSRQGAGNTIYF. CDR3 DNA: TGTGCCAGCAGCCGACAGGGAGCTGGAAACACCATATATTTT.

The rearrangement joins TRBV14 to TRBJ1-4, with D unresolved. Germline CDR1 is SGHDN and CDR2 is FVKESK. This CDR3 has 14 amino acids. V lost 3 bases, J lost 8 bases, and 13 bases lay in between. CDR3 bases: TGTGCCAGCAGCCAGAACCCCCGGGAGGAAAAACTGTTTTTT. Encoded protein: CASSQNPREEKLFF.

This chain links TRBV27 with TRBJ1-1; TRBD1 aligns across 8 bases. CDR1 and CDR2 (germline): MNHEY, SMNVEV (reference sequence). V shed 5 bases and J 0 bases; nucleotides not matched to a gene: 8. The CDR3 has 16 amino acids. CDR3 in DNA: TGTGCCAGCAGTCCCAGGGGGCGCATCATGAACACTGAAGCTTTCTTT. Its translation is CASSPRGRIMNTEAFF.

This sequence joins TRBV10-2 and TRBJ1-5, with 8 positions matching TRBD1. CDR1 is WSHSY, CDR2 SAAADI, per germline. This CDR3 has 13 residues. Losses at the gene ends were 8 bases for V and 3 bases for J; bases not matched to a gene: 3. The CDR3 protein is CASQTGVNQPQHF. The CDR3, as DNA: TGCGCCAGCCAGACAGGGGTCAATCAGCCCCAGCATTTT.